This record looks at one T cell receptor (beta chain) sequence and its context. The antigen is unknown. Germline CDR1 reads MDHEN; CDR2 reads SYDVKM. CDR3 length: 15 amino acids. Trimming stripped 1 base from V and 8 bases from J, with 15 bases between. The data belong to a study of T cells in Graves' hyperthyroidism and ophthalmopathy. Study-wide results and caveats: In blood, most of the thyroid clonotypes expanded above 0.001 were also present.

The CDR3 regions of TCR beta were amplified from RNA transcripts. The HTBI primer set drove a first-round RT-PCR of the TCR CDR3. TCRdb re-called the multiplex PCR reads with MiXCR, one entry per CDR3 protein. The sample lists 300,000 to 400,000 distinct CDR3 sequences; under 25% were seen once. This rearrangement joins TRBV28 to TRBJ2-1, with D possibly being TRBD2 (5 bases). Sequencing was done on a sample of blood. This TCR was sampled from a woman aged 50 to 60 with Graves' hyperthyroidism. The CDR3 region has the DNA TGTGCCAGCAGTTTATCGACATACCCGAGGGATGAGCAGTTCTTC. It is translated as CASSLSTYPRDEQFF.